One and the same sample provided the 24 T cell receptor beta chains below, sequenced in a study of beta chain features in type 1 diabetes (dated by TCRdb to the late 2010s). Study-wide conclusions, independent of this receptor: A moderate but significant shortening of TCRB CDR3 length was observed in type 1 diabetes patients in all four CD4+ subsets.

Their cognate antigens are unknown. The library came from the immunoSEQ multiplex PCR assay. The entire isolated RNA was reverse transcribed using the High Capacity cDNA Reverse Transcription Kit, and thus expressed TCRB transcripts were sequenced. TCRdb holds this immuneACCESS table with in-frame rearrangements only. Some clones are missing; in checked studies, unresolved V genes explain under half, and the rest has no known cause. The sample profile shows under 350,000 clones; roughly an eighth of them were found once. About 0.017% of the sample lies in the top ten. Sample: naive CD4+ T cells from blood. The sample's cell subset or site, from its label and the paper: true naive CD4+ T cells. These receptor sequences come from a young man with type 1 diabetes.

This clone was seen a handful of times. The CDR3 DNA sequence: TGTGCCAGCAGCCCCCCAGGAGGTGGCTACACCTTC. Translated, it gives CASSPPGGGYTF. The chain employs TRBV5-4 and TRBJ1-2, with unresolved D. This CDR3 region has 12 residues. The germline V gene encodes CDR1 SGHNT and CDR2 YYREEE (reference sequence). V dropped 4 bases and J dropped 7 bases, with 11 bases sitting between them.

The V call is TRBV19, the J call TRBJ1-2; tentatively, D is TRBD1 (6 bases). The germline V gene has CDR1 LNHDA and CDR2 SQIVND (reference sequence). Trimming stripped 9 bases from V and 6 bases from J, with 17 bases between. This CDR3 has 13 residues. This CDR3 is CASQIPDSHGYTF. The CDR3 DNA follows: TGTGCCAGCCAAATACCGGACAGTCATGGCTACACCTTC. The full variable domain, in which reference TRBV19 and TRBJ1-2 provide the parts outside the CDR3, is DGGITQSPKYLFRKEGQNVTLSCEQNLNHDAMYWYRQDPGQGLRLIYYSQIVNDFQKGDIAEGYSVSREKKESFPLTVTSAQKNPTAFYLCASQIPDSHGYTFGSGTRLTVV.

V and J are TRBV21-1 and TRBJ2-2; TRBD1 is the table's D call and was not checked against the DNA. TRBV21-1 is flagged as a pseudogene. The CDR3 sequence is 18 residues long. The CDR3 region is CASSKEGETGRDTGELFF. The CDR3 coding sequence is TGTGCCAGCAGCAAAGAGGGAGAGACAGGGAGAGACACCGGGGAGCTGTTTTTT.

This clone has just a few counts. The rearrangement joins TRBV4-1 to TRBJ1-2, with TRBD1 as a possible D gene (5 bases). The CDR3 totals 15 residues. V was pared by 3 bases and J by 13 bases, with 24 bases between. Germline CDR1 is MGHRA and CDR2 is YSYEKL. The CDR3 region has the DNA TGCGCCAGCAGCCAGGGGGGGGGAGTGGATAGAAGTTTCACCTTC. It specifies CASSQGGGVDRSFTF.

The chain uses TRBV7-3 and TRBJ2-1, with D maybe TRBD1 (6 bases). V was pared by 5 bases and J by 5 bases, with 10 bases between. The CDR3 totals 13 residues. The germline CDR1 and CDR2 sequences are SGHTA and FQGTGA. CDR3 coding DNA: TGTGCCAGCAGCGGACGGACAGACAATGAGCAGTTCTTC. Amino acids: CASSGRTDNEQFF.

This clone came up a few times. DNA of the CDR3: TGTGCCACCAGCAGCCTCGAGACAGCACTAAACACTGAAGCTTTCTTT. Its translation: CATSSLETALNTEAFF. The J gene is TRBJ1-1, the V gene TRBV15, with D possibly TRBD1 on 5 matching bases. CDR3 length equals 16 residues. V lost 3 bases to trimming and J lost 2 bases, with 16 bases between them. Germline CDR1 is LNHNV and CDR2 is YYDKDF (reference sequence).

CDR3 sequence (DNA): TGTGCCAGCAGCCACGGACAGGGGTATGAGCAGTTCTTC. Residues: CASSHGQGYEQFF. The rearrangement joins TRBV7-3 to TRBJ2-1, with 9 nucleotides matching TRBD1. Germline V gene data show CDR1 as SGHTA and CDR2 as FQGTGA. The trim removed 5 bases at V and 8 bases at J, leaving 4 bases unmatched. The CDR3 length is 13 residues.

This rearrangement joins TRBV7-3 to TRBJ1-4, with D unresolved. The germline CDR1 and CDR2 sequences are SGHTA and FQGTGA. V was clipped by 2 bases and J by 8 bases, with 9 bases between them. CDR3 length: 13 amino acids. The CDR3 nucleotides are TGTGCCAGCAGCTTATCTCTTCGGGAAAAACTGTTTTTT. Its protein is CASSLSLREKLFF.

CDR3 sequence (DNA): TGCGCCAGCAGCCAAGATCCGGCTAGCTCCTACAATGAGCAGTTCTTC. The encoded protein is CASSQDPASSYNEQFF. The rearrangement joins TRBV4-3 to TRBJ2-1; D not certain. Per the germline V gene, CDR1 is LGHNA and CDR2 is YSLEER. Trimming left V 0 bases short and J 0 bases short, with 9 bases between. CDR3 length equals 16 residues.

This clone occurred a few times. The chain is built from TRBV7-2 and TRBJ2-3, with no clear D. CDR3 length equals 13 residues. The ends were cut back, 1 base at V and 2 bases at J, with 4 bases in the middle. CDR1 is SGHTA, CDR2 FQGNSA, per germline. The CDR3 nucleotides are TGTGCCAGCAGCTTAGAGCTCACAGATACGCAGTATTTT. Protein product: CASSLELTDTQYF.

The chain carries TRBV7-9 and TRBJ1-4; D remains ambiguous. Trimming took 5 bases from V and 7 from J, leaving 17 bases between them. Per the germline V gene, CDR1 is SEHNR and CDR2 is FQNEAQ (reference sequence). This CDR3 has 15 amino acids. For the CDR3, the DNA is TGTGCCAGCAGCGTCGATTTAGGACTGCTTGAAAAACTGTTTTTT. Translated: CASSVDLGLLEKLFF.

The chain is built from TRBV4-3 and TRBJ2-5, with 11 bases aligning to TRBD1. The CDR3 covers 15 residues. The ends lost 0 bases at V and 7 bases at J; junction bases unmatched: 4. The V gene's germline CDR1 is LGHNA and CDR2 YSLEER. The CDR3 coding sequence is TGCGCCAGCAGCCAAGATAAGGGACAGGGGGTGACCCAGTACTTC. It encodes CASSQDKGQGVTQYF.

The V gene is TRBV10-3, the J gene TRBJ2-5; 13 bases agree with TRBD2. The ends lost 0 bases at V and 3 bases at J; junction bases unmatched: 1. Germline assignment: CDR1 ENHRY and CDR2 SYGVKD. This CDR3 region has 16 residues. In DNA form, the CDR3 reads TGTGCCATCAGTGAGTCGGGGACTAGCGGGAAAGAGACCCAGTACTTC. Translating it yields CAISESGTSGKETQYF.

This clone showed up just a few times. The chain is built from TRBV7-8 and TRBJ2-7; 8 nucleotides agree with TRBD1. The germline V gene has CDR1 SGHVS and CDR2 FQNEAQ. This CDR3 is 15 amino acids long. The junction had 8 bases not matched to a gene; V was cut back by 2 bases and J by 5 bases. CDR3 sequence (DNA): TGTGCCAGCAGCTTACCCGGGACAGGTATCGACGAGCAGTACTTC. This gives the protein CASSLPGTGIDEQYF.

V is TRBV5-1 and J is TRBJ2-3; D not resolved. With 0 bases removed from V and 0 bases from J, the gap between germline ends came to 8 bases. CDR3 length equals 15 residues. CDR1 and CDR2 from the germline V gene are SGHRS and YFSETQ. The CDR3 protein is CASSLDTSSTDTQYF. The DNA for the CDR3 is TGCGCCAGCAGCTTGGACACCTCTAGCACAGATACGCAGTATTTT.

The chain has TRBV18 and TRBJ2-5; TRBD2 aligns across 11 bases. Losses at the gene ends were 1 base for V and 3 bases for J; bases not matched to a gene: 4. Germline CDR1 KGHSH, CDR2 LQKENI. The CDR3 has 16 residues. CDR3 nucleotides: TGTGCCAGCTCACCACTTGTGACTAGCGGGAAAGAGACCCAGTACTTC. Protein sequence: CASSPLVTSGKETQYF.

This clone was seen a handful of times. This chain uses TRBV7-2 with TRBJ1-1; 7 nucleotides agree with TRBD1. There are 16 residues in the CDR3. V shed 5 bases and J 6 bases; nucleotides not matched to a gene: 15. CDR1 and CDR2 from the germline V gene are SGHTA and FQGNSA. CDR3 sequence: CASSDVTMTGSAEAFF. The CDR3 DNA reads TGTGCCAGCAGCGACGTAACCATGACAGGGAGCGCTGAAGCTTTCTTT.

The chain recombines TRBV28 with TRBJ2-7, with D perhaps TRBD1 (5 bases). Germline CDR1 MDHEN, CDR2 SYDVKM. The CDR3 sequence is 13 residues long. Trimming pared 6 bases from V and 3 bases from J, leaving 12 bases between. Here the CDR3 DNA reads TGTGCCAGCAGCAGAGACAGAAACTACGAGCAGTACTTC. It yields the protein CASSRDRNYEQYF.

Notes on this clone: In the same sample, other DNA sequences code for this CDR3. The J gene is TRBJ1-1, the V gene TRBV7-2, with no clear D. Looked up from germline, CDR1 is SGHTA and CDR2 is FQGNSA. The CDR3 runs 13 residues. The germline V and J ends were trimmed by 5 bases and 1 base, with 8 bases remaining between them. The CDR3 is CASSLQENTEAFF. CDR3 sequence (DNA): TGTGCCAGCAGCCTCCAGGAGAACACTGAAGCTTTCTTT.

This chain uses TRBV4-1 with TRBJ1-2; 9 nucleotides agree with TRBD1. Germline CDR1 and CDR2: MGHRA and YSYEKL. The CDR3 consists of 14 residues. J was trimmed by 6 bases and V by 0 bases; bases with no gene match: 2. Written as DNA, the CDR3 is TGCGCCAGCAGCCAAGACAACAGGGGGCATGGCTACACCTTC. Encoded protein: CASSQDNRGHGYTF.

This clone was counted a few times. The identical CDR3 is also encoded by other nucleotide sequences in the sample. The chain employs TRBV28 and TRBJ2-2, with D tentatively TRBD1 (5 bases). CDR3 length equals 14 residues. CDR1 is MDHEN, CDR2 SYDVKM, per germline. Between the trimmed V and J ends, which lost 6 bases and 1 base, there was a span of 9 bases. The DNA for the CDR3 is TGTGCCAGCAGCCCTGGACAGAACACCGGGGAGCTGTTTTTT. It is translated as CASSPGQNTGELFF.

This clone turned up a few times. This chain joins TRBV19 and TRBJ2-5; 7 bases are shared with TRBD2. Trimming removed 4 bases from V and 11 bases from J; junction bases left unmatched: 4. Germline V lookup: CDR1 LNHDA, CDR2 SQIVND (reference sequence). CDR3 length: 11 residues. The CDR3 loop is CASSTGTTQYF. CDR3 in DNA: TGTGCCAGTAGTACTGGGACTACTCAGTACTTC.

This clone was detected only a few times. The V gene is TRBV20-1, the J gene TRBJ2-7; possible D gene TRBD1, 6 bases. CDR3 length: 11 amino acids. The V end was cut by 5 bases, the J end by 4 bases, with 9 bases between. CDR1 DFQATT and CDR2 SNEGSKA come from the germline V gene (reference sequence). The CDR3 protein is CSAPQGYEQYF. CDR3 coding DNA: TGCAGTGCTCCACAGGGATACGAGCAGTACTTC.

V gene TRBV18 combines with J gene TRBJ2-3; 9 nucleotides agree with TRBD2. Germline assignment: CDR1 KGHSH and CDR2 LQKENI. The CDR3 contains 15 residues. J was trimmed by 4 bases and V by 0 bases; bases with no gene match: 2. The CDR3 nucleotides are TGTGCCAGCTCACCACCGCGGGAGGGGGCAGATACGCAGTATTTT. Amino acid sequence: CASSPPREGADTQYF. Using reference TRBV18 and TRBJ2-3 for the parts outside the CDR3, the full variable domain is NAGVMQNPRHLVRRRGQEARLRCSPMKGHSHVYWYRQLPEEGLKFMVYLQKENIIDESGMPKERFSAEFPKEGPSILRIQQVVRGDSAAYFCASSPPREGADTQYFGPGTRLTVL.